Shown below are 10 T cell receptor beta chains from a single sample sequenced in a study of molecular identifiers for immune sequencing clone quantification. TCRdb called the PCR reads again in MiXCR, with one record for every CDR3 protein. The sample carries approximately 9,800 distinct CDR3 sequences, roughly a sixth recorded once. The specimen was naive CD8+ T cells from blood, with Jurkat cell RNA spiked in. Sample subset: FACS-sorted CD8+CD4-CCR7+CD45RA+ naive T cells. Receptor source: a human donor in good health. Some libraries in this study had Jurkat cell RNA spiked in.

This clonotype rates as medium-sized. The chain uses TRBV7-2 and TRBJ1-5; no definite D call. V dropped 3 bases and J dropped 5 bases, with 11 bases sitting between them. The germline gives CDR1 SGHTA, CDR2 FQGNSA. The CDR3 contains 14 residues. Written as DNA, the CDR3 is TGTGCCAGCAGCTTCTGGGCAGACCATCAGCCCCAGCATTTT. Residues: CASSFWADHQPQHF.

This clonotype is medium-sized. V gene TRBV4-3 combines with J gene TRBJ2-7; TRBD2 agrees at 14 bases. Germline V gene data show CDR1 as LGHNA and CDR2 as YSLEER. This CDR3 comprises 14 residues. The ends lost 4 bases at V and 7 bases at J; junction bases unmatched: 3. CDR3 DNA: TGCGCCAGCAGCCCGGGACTAGCGGGAGTTGAGCAGTACTTC. This translates into CASSPGLAGVEQYF.

This clonotype was seen ten or more times. CDR3 loop: CASSGENTEAFF. The CDR3 DNA reads TGTGCCAGCAGCGGGGAAAACACTGAAGCTTTCTTT. The chain uses TRBV7-9 and TRBJ1-1; D remains unclear. Trimming took off 5 bases at V and 2 bases at J, with 6 bases between the two ends. The CDR3 sequence is 12 residues long. Germline V gene sequence: CDR1 SEHNR, CDR2 FQNEAQ (reference sequence).

This clonotype was picked up a small number of times. The V call is TRBV6-1, the J call TRBJ1-1, with D unclear. The germline V gene has CDR1 MNHNS and CDR2 SASEGT. CDR3 length: 12 residues. The V gene lost 3 bases and the J gene lost 5 bases, with 7 bases spanning the gap. CDR3 sequence (DNA): TGTGCCAGCAGTGAGCCGGGGACTGAAGCTTTCTTT. This encodes CASSEPGTEAFF.

A word on this clonotype: Since a much larger clone is just one base distant, this may be a read error. The CDR3 DNA reads as TGTGCCAGCAGTTACCAACAGGGCTACGAGCAGTGCTTC. This encodes CASSYQQGYEQCF. The J gene is TRBJ2-7, the V gene TRBV7-2; D might be TRBD1 (6 bases). This CDR3 comprises 13 residues. Germline V CDR1 and CDR2: SGHTA, FQGNSA.

Remarks on this clonotype: Since a much larger clone is just one base distant, this may be a read error. V gene TRBV25-1 combines with J gene TRBJ2-3; D not resolved. V lost 1 base, J lost 0 bases, and 11 bases lay in between. The CDR3 has 16 residues. The V gene's germline CDR1 is MGHDK and CDR2 SYGVNS. The CDR3 region has the DNA TGTGCCAGCAGTGAATTGAACAACCCTAGCACAGATACGCAGTATTTT. Residues: CASSELNNPSTDTQYF.

This clonotype is categorized as medium-sized. The V call is TRBV6-5, the J call TRBJ2-7, with 8 bases aligning to TRBD2. Germline CDR1 and CDR2: MNHEY and SVGAGI. Trimming at V came to 4 bases and at J to 7 bases, leaving 12 bases not matched to a gene. The CDR3 has 15 residues. The CDR3 bases are TGTGCCAGCAGTTGGGGAGCGGGAGCCCCTTGGGAGCAGTACTTC. Translated, it gives CASSWGAGAPWEQYF.

This clonotype is medium-sized by share. J is TRBJ2-7 and V is TRBV4-3; TRBD2 agrees at 7 bases. Germline CDR1 LGHNA, CDR2 YSLEER. The CDR3 is 15 amino acids. The ends lost 2 bases at V and 3 bases at J; junction bases unmatched: 7. CDR3 in amino acids: CASSQLLAEDYEQYF. Here the CDR3 DNA reads TGCGCCAGCAGCCAACTTCTAGCGGAAGACTACGAGCAGTACTTC.

This clonotype was seen many times. The chain has TRBV29-1 and TRBJ2-1; 7 bases agree with TRBD1. This CDR3 contains 12 residues. The germline CDR1 and CDR2 sequences are SQVTM and ANQGSEA. V lost 6 bases and J lost 8; bases outside the gene matches: 7. The CDR3 region has the DNA TGCAGCGTGGGGACAGTCGAGGATGAGCAGTTCTTC. This sequence encodes CSVGTVEDEQFF.

This clonotype is judged medium-sized. V usage is TRBV20-1 and J usage is TRBJ2-5; TRBD2 agrees at 12 bases. The CDR3 is made up of 18 amino acids. The germline V gene has CDR1 DFQATT and CDR2 SNEGSKA (reference sequence). The junction had 12 bases not matched to a gene; V was cut back by 2 bases and J by 2 bases. Here the CDR3 reads CSARTYWTSGKIQETQYF. CDR3 nucleotides: TGCAGTGCTAGAACGTACTGGACTAGCGGGAAGATACAAGAGACCCAGTACTTC.